This passage covers 12 T cell receptor beta chains from one sample sequenced in a study of human thymus T cells. The data were produced by immunoSEQ multiplex PCR, yet TCRdb's version contains in-frame clones alone and is incomplete. This sample carries 35,000 to 55,000 clones, approximately 95% of them seen once, and the ten largest clones take about 0.12%. Sample: blood. The origin of the receptors is a boy in the first two years of life with a congenital heart defect but otherwise immunologically healthy.

This chain uses TRBV6-1 with TRBJ2-5; D is ambiguous. This CDR3 spans 11 amino acids. The V gene lost 1 base and the J gene lost 5 bases, with 2 bases spanning the gap. Germline assignment: CDR1 MNHNS and CDR2 SASEGT. CDR3 amino acids: CASSEGETQYF. DNA of the CDR3: TGTGCCAGCAGTGAAGGGGAGACCCAGTACTTC.

The rearrangement links TRBV6-1 to TRBJ1-1, with a weak D call TRBD1 (6 bases). V shed 5 bases and J shed 3 bases, with 13 bases lying between them. The CDR3 is 14 amino acids. The germline V gene encodes CDR1 MNHNS and CDR2 SASEGT. CDR3 bases: TGTGCCAGCAGTCCTAGGGGGGAGGACACTGAAGCTTTCTTT. Amino acids: CASSPRGEDTEAFF.

The DNA of the CDR3 is TGTGCCAGCAGCTTAGCGGGGCACGAGCAGTACTTC. Translating it yields CASSLAGHEQYF. This chain joins TRBV13 and TRBJ2-7; D is possibly TRBD1 or TRBD2 (5 bases each). The CDR3 has 12 residues. CDR1 is PRHDT, CDR2 FYEKMQ, per germline (reference sequence). The ends were cut back, 1 base at V and 5 bases at J, with 6 bases in the middle.

This clone was seen just once. The genes are TRBV4-1 and TRBJ2-4; TRBD1 is a possible D gene (6 bases). Germline V gene lookup returns CDR1 MGHRA and CDR2 YSYEKL. CDR3 length: 16 residues. Trimming stripped 3 bases from V and 9 bases from J, with 21 bases between. The CDR3 nucleotides read TGCGCCAGCAGCCAGTATCATCAGGGGTTCGGAGGCATTCAGTACTTC. Its protein is CASSQYHQGFGGIQYF.

V gene TRBV30 combines with J gene TRBJ1-5, with D perhaps TRBD1 (5 bases). From germline, CDR1 is GTSNPN and CDR2 SVGIG (reference sequence). The CDR3 is made up of 13 amino acids. The V and J ends lost 1 base and 1 base respectively, with 5 bases between them. The CDR3 region has the DNA TGTGCCTGGAGTGACAGGAGCAATCAGCCCCAGCATTTT. Its translation: CAWSDRSNQPQHF.

The chain carries TRBV4-3 and TRBJ2-1, with 11 bases matching TRBD2. Losses at the gene ends were 1 base for V and 9 bases for J; bases not matched to a gene: 2. Per the germline V gene, CDR1 is LGHNA and CDR2 is YSLEER. This CDR3 contains 14 residues. The CDR3 DNA follows: TGCGCCAGCAGCCAAGTTAGCGGGGGGGGTGAGCAGTTCTTC. This codes for CASSQVSGGGEQFF.

This clone was seen once. The V and J genes are TRBV11-2 and TRBJ2-2; D call uncertain. CDR3 length: 14 amino acids. The V end was cut by 5 bases, the J end by 7 bases, with 14 bases between. Germline V lookup: CDR1 SGHAT, CDR2 FQNNGV. The CDR3 here is CASSPDLGSGELFF. The CDR3 DNA sequence: TGTGCCAGCAGCCCAGACCTAGGAAGCGGGGAGCTGTTTTTT.

The J gene is TRBJ1-3, the V gene TRBV30; D gene ambiguous. In germline, CDR1 is GTSNPN, CDR2 SVGIG (reference sequence). The CDR3 consists of 13 residues. V dropped 3 bases and J dropped 0 bases, with 6 bases sitting between them. The CDR3 DNA reads TGTGCCTGGAGATTCAGCTCTGGAAACACCATATATTTT. It codes for CAWRFSSGNTIYF.

This clone was observed once. The rearrangement links TRBV18 to TRBJ2-2; 8 bases map to TRBD1. This CDR3 is 16 amino acids long. V was clipped by 0 bases and J by 1 base; unmatched bases: 1. Germline loops: CDR1 KGHSH, CDR2 LQKENI. CDR3 in DNA: TGTGCCAGCTCACCACCCGGGACAGGGAACACCGGGGAGCTGTTTTTT. It yields the protein CASSPPGTGNTGELFF.

The chain links TRBV27 to TRBJ2-1, with unresolved D. The V and J ends lost 5 bases and 4 bases respectively, with 3 bases between them. The CDR3 is 11 amino acids. The germline gives CDR1 MNHEY, CDR2 SMNVEV (reference sequence). CDR3 nucleotide sequence: TGTGCCAGCAGTGGGTACAATGAGCAGTTCTTC. Translating gives CASSGYNEQFF.

The chain is built from TRBV21-1 and TRBJ1-1. TRBV21-1 is deemed a pseudogene. The CDR3 is 14 amino acids. The CDR3 nucleotides read TGTGCCAGCAGCAAAGTCTCCTGGACCCCCGAAGCTTTCTTT. This sequence encodes CASSKVSWTPEAFF.

The chain joins TRBV7-2 to TRBJ2-5; no reliable D call. The germline V and J ends were trimmed by 5 bases and 1 base, with 17 bases remaining between them. The germline gives CDR1 SGHTA, CDR2 FQGNSA. The CDR3 totals 16 residues. CDR3 DNA: TGTGCCAGCAGCCCACCCACGACACGGCCCCAAGAGACCCAGTACTTC. Amino acids: CASSPPTTRPQETQYF.